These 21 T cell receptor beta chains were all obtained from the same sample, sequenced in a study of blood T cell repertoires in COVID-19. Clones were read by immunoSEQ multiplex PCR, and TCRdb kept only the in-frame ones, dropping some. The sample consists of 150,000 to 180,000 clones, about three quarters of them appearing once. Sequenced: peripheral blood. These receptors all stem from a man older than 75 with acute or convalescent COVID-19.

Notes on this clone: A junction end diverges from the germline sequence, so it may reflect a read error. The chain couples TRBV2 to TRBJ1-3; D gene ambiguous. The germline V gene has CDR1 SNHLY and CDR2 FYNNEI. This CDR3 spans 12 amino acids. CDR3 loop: CASSEAQINVHF. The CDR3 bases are TGTGCCAGCAGTGAAGCCCAGATTAATGTACATTTT.

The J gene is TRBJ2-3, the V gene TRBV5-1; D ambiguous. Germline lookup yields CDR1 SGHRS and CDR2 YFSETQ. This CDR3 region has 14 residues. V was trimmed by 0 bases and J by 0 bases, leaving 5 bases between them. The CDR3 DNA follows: TGCGCCAGCAGCTTGGATGAGAGCACAGATACGCAGTATTTT. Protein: CASSLDESTDTQYF.

The CDR3 DNA reads TGTGCCAGGTCACAGGAGTCTAACTATGGCTACACCTTC. It encodes CARSQESNYGYTF. The rearrangement joins TRBV2 to TRBJ1-2; maybe TRBD1 (5 bases). The length of the CDR3 is 13 residues. Trimming cost V 9 bases and J 0 bases, with 11 bases left between them. Germline CDR1 and CDR2: SNHLY and FYNNEI.

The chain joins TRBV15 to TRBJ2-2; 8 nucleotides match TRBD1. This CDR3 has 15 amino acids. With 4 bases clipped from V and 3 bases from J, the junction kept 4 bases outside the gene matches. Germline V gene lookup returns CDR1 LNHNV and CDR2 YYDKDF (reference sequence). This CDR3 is CATSTRQGYTGELFF. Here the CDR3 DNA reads TGTGCCACCAGCACTAGACAGGGGTACACCGGGGAGCTGTTTTTT.

The CDR3 DNA sequence: TGTGCCAGCCTAGCGGGAGGCACAGATACGCAGTATTTT. Its protein product is CASLAGGTDTQYF. The chain has TRBV5-4 and TRBJ2-3, with 10 bases aligning to TRBD2. CDR1 SGHNT and CDR2 YYREEE come from the germline V gene (reference sequence). The CDR3 runs 13 residues. With 7 bases clipped from V and 1 base from J, the junction kept 0 bases outside the gene matches.

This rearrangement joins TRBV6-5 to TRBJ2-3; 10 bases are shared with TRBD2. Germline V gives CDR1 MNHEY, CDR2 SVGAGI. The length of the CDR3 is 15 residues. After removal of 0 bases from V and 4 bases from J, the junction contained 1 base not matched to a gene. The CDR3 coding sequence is TGTGCCAGCAGTTACTCCGGGACTAGCGCAGATACGCAGTATTTT. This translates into CASSYSGTSADTQYF.

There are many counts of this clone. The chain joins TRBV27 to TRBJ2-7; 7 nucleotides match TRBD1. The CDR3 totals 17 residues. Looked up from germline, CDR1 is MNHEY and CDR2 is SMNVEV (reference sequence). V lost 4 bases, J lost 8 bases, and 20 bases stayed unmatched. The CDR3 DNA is TGTGCCAGCAGTTATATACTGATCGGGACAGCACGGAGTAAGCAGTACTTC. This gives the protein CASSYILIGTARSKQYF.

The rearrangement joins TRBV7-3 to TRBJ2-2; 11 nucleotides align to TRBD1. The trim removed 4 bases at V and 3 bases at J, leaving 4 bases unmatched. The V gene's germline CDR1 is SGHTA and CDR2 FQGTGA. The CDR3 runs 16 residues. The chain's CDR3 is CASSSVGQGDTGELFF. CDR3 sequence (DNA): TGTGCCAGCAGCTCTGTGGGACAGGGGGACACCGGGGAGCTGTTTTTT.

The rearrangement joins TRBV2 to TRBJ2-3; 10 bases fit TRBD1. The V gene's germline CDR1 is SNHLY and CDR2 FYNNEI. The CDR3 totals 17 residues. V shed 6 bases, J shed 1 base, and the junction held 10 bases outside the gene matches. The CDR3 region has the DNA TGTGCCAGCAGGAGGACAGGGGGTGGGGGGGGCACAGATACGCAGTATTTT. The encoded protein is CASRRTGGGGGTDTQYF.

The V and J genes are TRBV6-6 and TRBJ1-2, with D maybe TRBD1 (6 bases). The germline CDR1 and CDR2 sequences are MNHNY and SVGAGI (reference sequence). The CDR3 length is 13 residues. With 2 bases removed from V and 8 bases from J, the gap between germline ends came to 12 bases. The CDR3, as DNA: TGTGCCAGCAGTTACGGGGGGGCAGAAGGCTACACCTTC. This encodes CASSYGGAEGYTF.

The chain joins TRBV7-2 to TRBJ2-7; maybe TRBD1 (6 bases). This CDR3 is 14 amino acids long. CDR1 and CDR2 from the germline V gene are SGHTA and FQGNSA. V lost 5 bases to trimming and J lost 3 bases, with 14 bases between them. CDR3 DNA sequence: TGTGCCAGCAGCCCCTGGGACACCCACTACGAGCAGTACTTC. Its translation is CASSPWDTHYEQYF.

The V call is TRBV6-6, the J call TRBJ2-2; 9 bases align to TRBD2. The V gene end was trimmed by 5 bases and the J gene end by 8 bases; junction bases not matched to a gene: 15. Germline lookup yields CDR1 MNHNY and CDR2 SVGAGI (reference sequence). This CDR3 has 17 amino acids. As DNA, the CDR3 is TGTGCCAGCAGTCCCTCGAGGGGGCTAGCGGGACTTGGGGAGCTGTTTTTT. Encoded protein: CASSPSRGLAGLGELFF.

The CDR3 nucleotides read TGTGCCAGCAAGATTTGGGCAGACTCTGGAAACACCATATATTTT. Its translation is CASKIWADSGNTIYF. V gene TRBV6-5 combines with J gene TRBJ1-3; D unclear. Trimming removed 7 bases at V and 0 bases at J, with 13 bases between. CDR3 length: 15 amino acids. Germline V lookup: CDR1 MNHEY, CDR2 SVGAGI.

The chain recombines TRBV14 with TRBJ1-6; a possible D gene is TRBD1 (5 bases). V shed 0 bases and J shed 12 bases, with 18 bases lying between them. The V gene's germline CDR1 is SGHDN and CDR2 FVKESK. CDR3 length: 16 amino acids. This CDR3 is CASSQDGVSGGRPLHF. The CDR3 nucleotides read TGTGCCAGCAGCCAAGATGGTGTGTCTGGGGGGAGACCCCTCCACTTT. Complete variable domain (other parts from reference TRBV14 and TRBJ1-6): EAGVTQFPSHSVIEKGQTVTLRCDPISGHDNLYWYRRVMGKEIKFLLHFVKESKQDESGMPNNRFLAERTGGTYSTLKVQPAELEDSGVYFCASSQDGVSGGRPLHFGNGTRLTVT.

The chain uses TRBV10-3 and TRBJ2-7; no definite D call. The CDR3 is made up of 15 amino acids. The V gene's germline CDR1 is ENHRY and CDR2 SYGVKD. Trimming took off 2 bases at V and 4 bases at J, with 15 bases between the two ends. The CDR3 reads CAISEIGTAKYEQYF. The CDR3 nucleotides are TGTGCCATCAGTGAGATCGGAACAGCCAAATACGAGCAGTACTTC.

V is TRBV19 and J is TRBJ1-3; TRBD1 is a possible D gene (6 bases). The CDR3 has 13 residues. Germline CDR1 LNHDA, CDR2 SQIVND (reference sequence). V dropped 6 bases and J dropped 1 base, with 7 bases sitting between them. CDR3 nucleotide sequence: TGTGCCAGTAGACAGGGATCTGGAAACACCATATATTTT. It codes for CASRQGSGNTIYF.

The CDR3 sequence: CASSLVAIGELFF. For the CDR3, the DNA is TGTGCCAGCAGCTTAGTAGCTATCGGGGAGCTGTTTTTT. The chain employs TRBV7-9 and TRBJ2-2, with D uncertain. This CDR3 has 13 amino acids. Germline V gene lookup returns CDR1 SEHNR and CDR2 FQNEAQ (reference sequence). The V end lost 1 base, the J end lost 7 bases, and 7 bases lay between the germline ends.

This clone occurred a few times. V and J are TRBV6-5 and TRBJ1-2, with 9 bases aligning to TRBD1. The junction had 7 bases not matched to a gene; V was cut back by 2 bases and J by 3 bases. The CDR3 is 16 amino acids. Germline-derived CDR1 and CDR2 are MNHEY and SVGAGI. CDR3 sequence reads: CASSYNIWDRDYGYTF. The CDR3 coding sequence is TGTGCCAGCAGTTACAACATTTGGGACAGGGACTATGGCTACACCTTC.

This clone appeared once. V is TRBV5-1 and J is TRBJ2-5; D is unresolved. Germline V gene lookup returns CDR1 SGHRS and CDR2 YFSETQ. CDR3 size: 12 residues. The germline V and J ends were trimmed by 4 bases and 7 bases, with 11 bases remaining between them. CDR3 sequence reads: CASSPSPGTQYF. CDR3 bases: TGCGCCAGCAGCCCGTCTCCGGGGACCCAGTACTTC. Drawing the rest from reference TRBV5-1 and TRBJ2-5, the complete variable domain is KAGVTQTPRYLIKTRGQQVTLSCSPISGHRSVSWYQQTPGQGLQFLFEYFSETQRNKGNFPGRFSGRQFSNSRSEMNVSTLELGDSALYLCASSPSPGTQYFGPGTRLLVL.

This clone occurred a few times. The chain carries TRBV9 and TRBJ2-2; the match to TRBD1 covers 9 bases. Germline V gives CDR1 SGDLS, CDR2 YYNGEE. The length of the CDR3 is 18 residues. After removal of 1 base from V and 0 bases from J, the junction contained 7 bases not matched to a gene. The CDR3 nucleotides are TGTGCCAGCAGCGTATCCACAGGGGGCGCCTCGAACACCGGGGAGCTGTTTTTT. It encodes CASSVSTGGASNTGELFF.

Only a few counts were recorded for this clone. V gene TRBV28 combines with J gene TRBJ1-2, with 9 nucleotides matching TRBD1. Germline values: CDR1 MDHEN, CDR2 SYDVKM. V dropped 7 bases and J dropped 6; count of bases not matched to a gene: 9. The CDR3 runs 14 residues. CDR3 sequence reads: CASKVPGQGNGYTF. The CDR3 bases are TGTGCCAGCAAGGTCCCGGGACAGGGAAATGGCTACACCTTC.